This is a list of T cell receptor beta chains from one sample in a study of blood T cell repertoires in COVID-19. Generated by immunoSEQ multiplex PCR, the TCRdb table keeps only in-frame clones and is missing some. Seen here are around 270,000 clones, 75% to 95% observed once, and the top ten hold about 2.5%. Sequenced material: peripheral blood. The source is a person under 30 with COVID-19, enrolled during active disease. CDR3s leave out the opening cysteine and the closing phenylalanine or tryptophan. Each record gives: D gene, V gene, J gene, CDR3 protein. D genes are given only for firm matches.

D gene: TRBD1; V gene: TRBV18; J gene: TRBJ1-6; CDR3 protein: ASSPQGQFGNSPLH
D gene: .; V gene: TRBV19; J gene: TRBJ1-1; CDR3 protein: ASSIDSQAEAF
D gene: TRBD1; V gene: TRBV7-9; J gene: TRBJ1-3; CDR3 protein: ASHTTGGNGNTIY
D gene: TRBD1; V gene: TRBV5-4; J gene: TRBJ2-7; CDR3 protein: ASSLGTGPYEQY
D gene: .; V gene: TRBV19; J gene: TRBJ1-5; CDR3 protein: ASELGPSVVSNQPQH
D gene: .; V gene: TRBV19; J gene: TRBJ1-2; CDR3 protein: ASNTAGGNYGYT
D gene: .; V gene: TRBV5-1; J gene: TRBJ1-3; CDR3 protein: ASSLVSGSGNTIY
D gene: TRBD2; V gene: TRBV9; J gene: TRBJ2-2; CDR3 protein: AMVSGSGTGELF
D gene: .; V gene: TRBV5-7; J gene: TRBJ1-5; CDR3 protein: ASSPFCDQPQH
D gene: .; V gene: TRBV5-1; J gene: TRBJ2-5; CDR3 protein: ASSSGETQY
D gene: TRBD1; V gene: TRBV6-5; J gene: TRBJ1-6; CDR3 protein: ASSQSRGNSPLH